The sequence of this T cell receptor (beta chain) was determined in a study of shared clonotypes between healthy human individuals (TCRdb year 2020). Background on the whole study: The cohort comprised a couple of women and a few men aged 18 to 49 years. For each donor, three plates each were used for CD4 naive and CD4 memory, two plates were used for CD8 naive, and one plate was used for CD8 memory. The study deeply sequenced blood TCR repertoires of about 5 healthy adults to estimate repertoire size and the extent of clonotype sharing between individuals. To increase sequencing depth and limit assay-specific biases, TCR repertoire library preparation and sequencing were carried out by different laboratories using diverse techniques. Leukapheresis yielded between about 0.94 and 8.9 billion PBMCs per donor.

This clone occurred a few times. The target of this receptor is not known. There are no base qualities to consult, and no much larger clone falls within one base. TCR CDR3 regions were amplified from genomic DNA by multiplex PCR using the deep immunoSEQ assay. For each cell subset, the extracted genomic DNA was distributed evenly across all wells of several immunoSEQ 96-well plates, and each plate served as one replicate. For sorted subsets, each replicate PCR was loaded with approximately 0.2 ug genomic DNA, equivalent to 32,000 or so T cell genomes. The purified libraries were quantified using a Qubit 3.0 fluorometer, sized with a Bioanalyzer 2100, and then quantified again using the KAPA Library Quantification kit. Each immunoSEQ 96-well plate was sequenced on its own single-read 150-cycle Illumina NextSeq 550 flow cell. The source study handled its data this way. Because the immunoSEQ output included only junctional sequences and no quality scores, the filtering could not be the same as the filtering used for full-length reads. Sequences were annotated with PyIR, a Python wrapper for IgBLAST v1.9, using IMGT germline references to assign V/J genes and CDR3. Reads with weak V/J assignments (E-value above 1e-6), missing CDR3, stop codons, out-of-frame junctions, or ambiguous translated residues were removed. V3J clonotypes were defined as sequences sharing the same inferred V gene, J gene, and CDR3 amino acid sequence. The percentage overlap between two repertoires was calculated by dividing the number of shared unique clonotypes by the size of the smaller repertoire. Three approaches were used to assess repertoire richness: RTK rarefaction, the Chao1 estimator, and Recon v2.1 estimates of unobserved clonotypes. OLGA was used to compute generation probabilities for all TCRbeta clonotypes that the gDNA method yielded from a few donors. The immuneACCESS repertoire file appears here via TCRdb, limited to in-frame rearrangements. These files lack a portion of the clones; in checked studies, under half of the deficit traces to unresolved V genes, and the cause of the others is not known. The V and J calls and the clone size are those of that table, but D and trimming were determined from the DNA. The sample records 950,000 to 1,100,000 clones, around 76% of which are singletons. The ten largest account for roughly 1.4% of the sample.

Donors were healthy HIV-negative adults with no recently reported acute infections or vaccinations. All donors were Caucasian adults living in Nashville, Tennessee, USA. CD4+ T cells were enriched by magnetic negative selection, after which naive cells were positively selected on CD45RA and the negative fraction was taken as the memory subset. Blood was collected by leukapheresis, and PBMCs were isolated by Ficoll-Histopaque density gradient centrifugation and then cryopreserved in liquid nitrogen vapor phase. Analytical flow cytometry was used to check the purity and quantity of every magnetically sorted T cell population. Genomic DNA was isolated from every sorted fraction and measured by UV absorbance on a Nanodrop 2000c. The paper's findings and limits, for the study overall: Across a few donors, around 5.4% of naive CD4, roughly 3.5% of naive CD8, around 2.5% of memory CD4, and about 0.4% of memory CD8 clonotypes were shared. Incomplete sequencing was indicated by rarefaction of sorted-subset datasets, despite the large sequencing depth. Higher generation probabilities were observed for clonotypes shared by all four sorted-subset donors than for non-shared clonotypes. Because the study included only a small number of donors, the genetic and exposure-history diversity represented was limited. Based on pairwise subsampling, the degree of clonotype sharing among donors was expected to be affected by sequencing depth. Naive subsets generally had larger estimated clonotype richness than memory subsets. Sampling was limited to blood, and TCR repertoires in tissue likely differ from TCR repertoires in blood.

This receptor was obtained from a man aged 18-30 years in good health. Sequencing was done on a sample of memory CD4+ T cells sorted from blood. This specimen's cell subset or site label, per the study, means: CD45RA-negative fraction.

The CDR3 amino acid sequence is: CASGLVQGASAEAFF. In nucleotides, the sequence is TGTGCTAGTGGTTTGGTACAGGGGGCGTCTGCTGAAGCTTTCTTT. The sequence is built from TRBV12-5 and TRBJ1-1; 9 central nucleotides agree with TRBD1. At the junction V is shortened by 0 bases and J by 6 bases; bases outside the gene matches: 5. Its CDR3 holds 15 amino acids, cysteine through phenylalanine. Just the 45-base CDR3 DNA is kept, in frame starting at base 1. Looking up the germline V gene yields CDR1 LGHNT and CDR2 FRNRAP.